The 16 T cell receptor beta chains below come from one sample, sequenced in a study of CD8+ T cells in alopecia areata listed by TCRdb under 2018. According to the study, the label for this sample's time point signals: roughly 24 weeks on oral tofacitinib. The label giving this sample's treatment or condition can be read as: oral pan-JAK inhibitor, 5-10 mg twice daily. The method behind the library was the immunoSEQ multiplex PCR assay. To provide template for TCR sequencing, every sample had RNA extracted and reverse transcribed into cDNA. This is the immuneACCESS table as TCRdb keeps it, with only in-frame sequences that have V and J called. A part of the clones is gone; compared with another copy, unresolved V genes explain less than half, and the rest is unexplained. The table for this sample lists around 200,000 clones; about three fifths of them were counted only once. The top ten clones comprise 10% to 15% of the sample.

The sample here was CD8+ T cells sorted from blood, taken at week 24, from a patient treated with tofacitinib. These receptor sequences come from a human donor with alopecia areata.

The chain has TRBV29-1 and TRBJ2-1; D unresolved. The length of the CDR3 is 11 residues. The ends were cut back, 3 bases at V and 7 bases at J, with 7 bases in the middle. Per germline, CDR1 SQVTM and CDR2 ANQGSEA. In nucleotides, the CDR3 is TGCAGCGTTGAGTCCTGGAATGAGCAGTTCTTC. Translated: CSVESWNEQFF.

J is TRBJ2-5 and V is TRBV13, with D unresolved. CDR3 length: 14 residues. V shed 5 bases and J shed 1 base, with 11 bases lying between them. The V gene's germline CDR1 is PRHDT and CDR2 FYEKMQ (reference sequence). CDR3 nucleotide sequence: TGTGCCAGCAGCCAAGGACGGACCCAAGAGACCCAGTACTTC. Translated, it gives CASSQGRTQETQYF.

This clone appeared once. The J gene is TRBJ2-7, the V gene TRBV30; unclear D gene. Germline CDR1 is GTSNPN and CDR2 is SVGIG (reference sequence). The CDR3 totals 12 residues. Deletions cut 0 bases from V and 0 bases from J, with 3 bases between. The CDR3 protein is CAWSVNSYEQYF. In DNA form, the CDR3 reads TGTGCCTGGAGTGTCAACTCCTACGAGCAGTACTTC.

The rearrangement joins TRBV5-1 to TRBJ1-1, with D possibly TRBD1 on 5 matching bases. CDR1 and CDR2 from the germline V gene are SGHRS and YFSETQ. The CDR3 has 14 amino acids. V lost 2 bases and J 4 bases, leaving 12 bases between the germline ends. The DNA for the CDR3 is TGCGCCAGCAGCTTAAGGGTGGGGACCACTGAAGCTTTCTTT. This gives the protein CASSLRVGTTEAFF.

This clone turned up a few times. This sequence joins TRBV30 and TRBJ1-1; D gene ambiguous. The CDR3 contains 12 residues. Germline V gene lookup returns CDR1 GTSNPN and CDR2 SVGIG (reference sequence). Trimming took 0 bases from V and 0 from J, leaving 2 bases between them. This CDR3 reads CAWSVMNTEAFF. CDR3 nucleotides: TGTGCCTGGAGTGTAATGAACACTGAAGCTTTCTTT. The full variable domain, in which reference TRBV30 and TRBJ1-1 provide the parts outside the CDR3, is SQTIHQWPATLVQPVGSPLSLECTVEGTSNPNLYWYRQAAGRGLQLLFYSVGIGQISSEVPQNLSASRPQDRQFILSSKKLLLSDSGFYLCAWSVMNTEAFFGQGTRLTVV.

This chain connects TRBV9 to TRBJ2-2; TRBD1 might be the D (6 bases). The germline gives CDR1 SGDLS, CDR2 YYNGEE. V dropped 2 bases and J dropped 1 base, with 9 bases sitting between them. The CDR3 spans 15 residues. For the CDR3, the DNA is TGTGCCAGCAGCGTTCGACAGGAGAACACCGGGGAGCTGTTTTTT. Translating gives CASSVRQENTGELFF.

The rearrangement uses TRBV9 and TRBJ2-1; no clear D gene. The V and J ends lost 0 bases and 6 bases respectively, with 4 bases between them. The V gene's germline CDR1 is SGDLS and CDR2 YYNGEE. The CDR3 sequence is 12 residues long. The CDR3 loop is CASSVVANEQFF. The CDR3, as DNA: TGTGCCAGCAGCGTAGTTGCCAATGAGCAGTTCTTC. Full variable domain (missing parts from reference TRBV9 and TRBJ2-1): DSGVTQTPKHLITATGQRVTLRCSPRSGDLSVYWYQQSLDQGLQFLIQYYNGEERAKGNILERFSAQQFPDLHSELNLSSLELGDSALYFCASSVVANEQFFGPGTRLTVL.

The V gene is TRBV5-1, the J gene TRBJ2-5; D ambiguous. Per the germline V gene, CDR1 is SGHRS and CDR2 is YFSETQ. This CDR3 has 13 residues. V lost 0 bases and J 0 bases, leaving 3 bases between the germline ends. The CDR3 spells CASSLEYQETQYF. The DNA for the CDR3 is TGCGCCAGCAGCTTGGAGTACCAAGAGACCCAGTACTTC.

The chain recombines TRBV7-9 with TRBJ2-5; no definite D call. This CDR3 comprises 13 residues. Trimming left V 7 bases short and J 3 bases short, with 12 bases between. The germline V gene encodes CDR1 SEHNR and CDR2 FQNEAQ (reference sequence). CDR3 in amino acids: CASTPVGEETQYF. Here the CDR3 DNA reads TGTGCCAGCACGCCGGTCGGAGAAGAGACCCAGTACTTC.

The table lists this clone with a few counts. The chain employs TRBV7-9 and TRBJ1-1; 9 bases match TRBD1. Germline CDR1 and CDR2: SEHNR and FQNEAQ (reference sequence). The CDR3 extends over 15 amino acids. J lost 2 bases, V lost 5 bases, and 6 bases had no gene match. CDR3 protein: CASSHGDRANTEAFF. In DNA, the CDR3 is TGTGCCAGCAGCCACGGGGACAGGGCAAACACTGAAGCTTTCTTT.

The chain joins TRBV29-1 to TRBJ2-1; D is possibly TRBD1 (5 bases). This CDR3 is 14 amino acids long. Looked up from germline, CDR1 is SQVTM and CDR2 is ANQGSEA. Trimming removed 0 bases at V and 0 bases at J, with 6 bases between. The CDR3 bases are TGCAGCGTTGAAGATGGACACTCCTACAATGAGCAGTTCTTC. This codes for CSVEDGHSYNEQFF.

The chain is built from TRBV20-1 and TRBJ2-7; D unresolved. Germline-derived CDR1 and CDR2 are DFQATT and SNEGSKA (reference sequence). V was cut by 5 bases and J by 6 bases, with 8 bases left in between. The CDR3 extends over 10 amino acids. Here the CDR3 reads CSALGVEQYF. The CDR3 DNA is TGCAGTGCTCTGGGCGTCGAGCAGTACTTC.

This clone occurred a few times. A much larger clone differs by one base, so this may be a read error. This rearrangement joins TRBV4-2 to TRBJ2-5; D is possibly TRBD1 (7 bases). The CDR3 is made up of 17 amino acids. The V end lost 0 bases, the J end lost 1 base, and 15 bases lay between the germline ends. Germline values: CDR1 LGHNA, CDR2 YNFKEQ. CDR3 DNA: TGTGCCAGCAGCCAAGATGCGGGACAGAATTTCCAAGAGACCCAGTACTTC. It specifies CASSQDAGQNFQETQYF.

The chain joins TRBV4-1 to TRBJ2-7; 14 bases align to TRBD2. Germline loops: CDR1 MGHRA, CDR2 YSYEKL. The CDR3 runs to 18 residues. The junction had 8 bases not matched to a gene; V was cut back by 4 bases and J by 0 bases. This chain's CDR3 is CASSRGLAGGSHSYEQYF. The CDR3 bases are TGCGCCAGCAGCCGAGGACTAGCGGGGGGCTCCCACTCCTACGAGCAGTACTTC.

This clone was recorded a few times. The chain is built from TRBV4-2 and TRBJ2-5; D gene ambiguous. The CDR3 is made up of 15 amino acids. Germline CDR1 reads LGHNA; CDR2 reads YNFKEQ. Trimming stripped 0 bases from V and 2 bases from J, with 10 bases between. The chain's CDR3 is CASSQDGVGQETQYF. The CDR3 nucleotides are TGTGCCAGCAGCCAAGATGGGGTTGGGCAAGAGACCCAGTACTTC.

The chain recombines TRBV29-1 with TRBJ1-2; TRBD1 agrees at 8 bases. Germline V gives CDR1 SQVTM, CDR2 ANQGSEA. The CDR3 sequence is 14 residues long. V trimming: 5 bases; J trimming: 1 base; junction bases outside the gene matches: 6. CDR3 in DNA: TGCAGCGTTCCGGGACAGGCGCTTAACTATGGCTACACCTTC. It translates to CSVPGQALNYGYTF.